The 2 T cell receptor beta chains below come from one sample, sequenced in a study of shared clonotypes between healthy human individuals. TCRdb's table, derived via immunoSEQ multiplex PCR, lists solely in-frame clones and lacks some. This sample has about 2.4 million clones, with roughly 93% found just once. The sample was naive CD4+ T cells from PBMCs. Documented subset: CD45RA+ positively selected. The receptors were gathered from a man aged 18 to 29 in good health. Some clones in this sample may be carry-over from other donors' samples.

Only one count was recorded for this clone. The chain uses TRBV5-5 and TRBJ1-4, with TRBD1 identical over 7 bases. This CDR3 spans 15 amino acids. In germline, CDR1 is SGHKS, CDR2 YYEKEE (reference sequence). With V trimmed by 4 bases and J by 2 bases, 5 bases remained unmatched. The CDR3 spells CASSDDRATNEKLFF. DNA of the CDR3: TGTGCCAGCAGCGACGACAGGGCGACTAATGAAAAACTGTTTTTT. The whole variable domain, filled in from reference TRBV5-5 and TRBJ1-4, reads DAGVTQSPTHLIKTRGQQVTLRCSPISGHKSVSWYQQVLGQGPQFIFQYYEKEERGRGNFPDRFSARQFPNYSSELNVNALLLGDSALYLCASSDDRATNEKLFFGSGTQLSVL.

The V and J genes are TRBV5-4 and TRBJ1-3, with D tentatively TRBD1 (5 bases). The CDR3 sequence is 15 residues long. V was cut by 0 bases and J by 2 bases, with 9 bases left in between. Germline V gives CDR1 SGHNT, CDR2 YYREEE (reference sequence). CDR3 coding DNA: TGTGCCAGCAGCTTGGCCCCAGGGACTGGAAACACCATATATTTT. Translation: CASSLAPGTGNTIYF.